The rows below give T cell receptor beta chains drawn from one sample of a study of OX40 agonist ivuxolimab in advanced cancers. Sequencing was performed with immunoSEQ multiplex PCR; in TCRdb, only in-frame clones are kept and a portion is missing. The sample holds 50,000 to 75,000 clones, 70% to 80% seen once. Sequencing was performed on CD4+ or CD8+ T cells sorted from blood, taken in a trial of the OX40 agonist ivuxolimab. The receptor source for this set is an adult with an advanced solid tumor such as melanoma, head and neck, liver or kidney cancer. CDR3s include the opening cysteine and the closing phenylalanine or tryptophan. D genes are given only for firm matches. The listing skips clone size in some rows; elsewhere it reads once, few, many or a size class.

CDR3	DNA	V	J	length	size	D
CASSLGGVAGVDETQYF	TGTGCCAGCAGCTTAGGAGGAGTCGCGGGAGTAGATGAGACCCAGTACTTC	TRBV7-8	TRBJ2-5	17	NA	TRBD2
CASSLDSDQPQHF	TGTGCCAGCAGCTTGGACAGCGATCAGCCCCAGCATTTT	TRBV5-4	TRBJ1-5	13	NA	NA
CASSQDWIGGQYGKDNEQFF	TGCGCCAGCAGCCAAGATTGGATAGGGGGTCAGTATGGGAAAGACAATGAGCAGTTCTTC	TRBV4-1	TRBJ2-1	20	NA	NA
CASSRPYEAFF	TGTGCCAGCAGTAGACCCTACGAAGCTTTCTTT	TRBV21-1	TRBJ1-1	11	few	NA
CATAGRGYGYTF	TGTGCCACCGCGGGCCGGGGCTATGGCTACACCTTC	TRBV19	TRBJ1-2	12	NA	NA
CASSPSPGTGPYEQYF	TGTGCCAGCAGCCCTTCCCCAGGGACAGGGCCCTACGAGCAGTACTTC	TRBV21-1	TRBJ2-7	16	once	NA
CASGRDNEQFF	TGTGCCAGCGGGCGAGACAATGAGCAGTTCTTC	TRBV2	TRBJ2-1	11	NA	NA
CASSLGAAWRSSYNEQFF	TGTGCCAGCAGTTTAGGAGCTGCCTGGCGGAGCTCCTACAATGAGCAGTTCTTC	TRBV28	TRBJ2-1	18	NA	NA
CASSPDRGLQETQYF	TGTGCCAGCAGCCCGGACAGGGGGCTCCAAGAGACCCAGTACTTC	TRBV5-4	TRBJ2-5	15	many	TRBD1
CASERGSLYSYEQYF	TGTGCCAGCGAGCGGGGGTCTCTATACTCCTACGAGCAGTACTTC	TRBV27	TRBJ2-7	15	NA	TRBD2
CASSSGPPSGNTIYF	TGTGCCAGCAGCTCGGGTCCCCCCTCTGGAAACACCATATATTTT	TRBV5-6	TRBJ1-3	15	NA	NA
CASSFHRDTQYF	TGCGCCAGCAGCTTTCATCGGGATACGCAGTATTTT	TRBV5-1	TRBJ2-3	12	NA	NA
CATSRGSSGRSDTQYF	TGTGCCACCAGCAGAGGTTCTAGCGGGAGATCAGATACGCAGTATTTT	TRBV15	TRBJ2-3	16	NA	TRBD2
CASSLTTGTQYF	TGTGCCAGCAGCCTTACAACGGGGACCCAGTACTTC	TRBV7-6	TRBJ2-5	12	NA	NA
CASSVTGTKGGYTF	TGTGCCAGCAGTGTTACCGGGACAAAGGGCGGCTACACCTTC	TRBV25-1	TRBJ1-2	14	NA	NA
CASSEADKVGYGYTF	TGTGCCAGCAGTGAAGCCGACAAGGTCGGATATGGCTACACCTTC	TRBV2	TRBJ1-2	15	NA	NA
CASSIRGPYEQYF	TGTGCCAGTAGTATTCGGGGACCCTACGAGCAGTACTTC	TRBV19	TRBJ2-7	13	NA	NA
CASTLGGSYNEQFF	TGCGCCAGCACCCTCGGCGGGAGTTACAATGAGCAGTTCTTC	TRBV5-1	TRBJ2-1	14	NA	TRBD2
CASSFRTSGYNEQFF	TGTGCCAGCAGCTTCAGGACTAGCGGGTACAATGAGCAGTTCTTC	TRBV5-4	TRBJ2-1	15	few	TRBD2
CASGEGLAANEQFF	TGTGCTAGTGGGGAAGGACTAGCGGCCAATGAGCAGTTCTTC	TRBV12-5	TRBJ2-1	14	NA	TRBD2
CASSPRRDSNQPQHF	TGTGCCAGCTCACCACGCAGGGATAGCAATCAGCCCCAGCATTTT	TRBV18	TRBJ1-5	15	NA	NA
CASSIDPSLRWMAKNIQYF	TGTGCCAGTAGTATCGATCCTAGCCTAAGATGGATGGCCAAAAACATTCAGTACTTC	TRBV19	TRBJ2-4	19	NA	NA
CASSLGQTTYEQYF	TGTGCCAGCAGCCTCGGACAGACCACCTACGAGCAGTACTTC	TRBV11-2	TRBJ2-7	14	NA	NA
CASRSGAGDTQYF	TGTGCCAGCAGGTCGGGGGCCGGAGATACGCAGTATTTT	TRBV11-2	TRBJ2-3	13	NA	NA
CASLTGNYGYTF	TGTGCCAGTCTTACAGGGAACTATGGCTACACCTTC	TRBV19	TRBJ1-2	12	few	NA
CASSQVDMGFRNTIYF	TGCGCCAGCAGCCAAGTTGATATGGGTTTTCGAAACACCATATATTTT	TRBV4-1	TRBJ1-3	16	medium-sized	NA
CASSPWEETQYF	TGTGCCAGCAGCCCATGGGAGGAGACCCAGTACTTC	TRBV11-2	TRBJ2-5	12	once	NA